Detailed here is one T cell receptor (beta chain). The antigen remains undetermined. Used for diagnoses were clinical symptoms, serum thyroxine and TRAb, thyroid ultrasound and orbital computed tomography. This record belongs to a study of T cells in Graves' hyperthyroidism and ophthalmopathy. Study-level points and caveats: Model output signaled ophthalmopathy a median roughly 6 months ahead of onset.

Germline loops: CDR1 GTSNPN, CDR2 SVGIG (reference sequence). The CDR3 is made up of 14 amino acids. The ends were cut back, 4 bases at V and 1 base at J, with 10 bases in the middle. The source material, RNA transcripts, was used to amplify TCR beta CDR3 regions. Carried out on the TCR CDR3, a first-round RT-PCR used the HTBI primer set. TCRdb ran MiXCR on the multiplex PCR reads and lists one entry per CDR3 protein. The sample holds some 400,000 distinct CDR3 sequences, about 20% seen once. The sequence was obtained from a woman aged 18 to 35 with Graves' hyperthyroidism. Specimen: blood. This chain uses TRBV30 with TRBJ2-2; the D is unclear. CDR3 residues: CAWNETLNTGELFF. In nucleotides, the CDR3 is TGTGCCTGGAATGAGACACTGAACACCGGGGAGCTGTTTTTT. Together with reference TRBV30 and TRBJ2-2, the CDR3 gives the full variable domain: SQTIHQWPATLVQPVGSPLSLECTVEGTSNPNLYWYRQAAGRGLQLLFYSVGIGQISSEVPQNLSASRPQDRQFILSSKKLLLSDSGFYLCAWNETLNTGELFFGEGSRLTVL.